The 21 T cell receptor beta chains listed next were all sequenced from one sample in a study of blood T cells in healthy people across ages. With a J-beta primer mix and a sample-barcoded 5' primer, a second PCR ran about 6 to 11 cycles. From the 5' RACE reads, TCRdb called clonotypes with MiXCR, one entry per CDR3 protein. The table shows more than 600,000 distinct CDR3 sequences, with 20% to 25% occurring only once. The same data also contributed to another study, on T cells of mothers and their children.

The sequenced sample was blood. The source is a boy younger than 18 in good health.

The chain is built from TRBV9 and TRBJ1-1; D unclear. This CDR3 region has 14 residues. V lost 0 bases and J lost 2, with 8 bases in between. Looked up from germline, CDR1 is SGDLS and CDR2 is YYNGEE. In nucleotides, the CDR3 is TGTGCCAGCAGCGTAGAATCAGGAAACACTGAAGCTTTCTTT. Residues: CASSVESGNTEAFF. Full variable domain (remainder filled in from reference TRBV9 and TRBJ1-1): DSGVTQTPKHLITATGQRVTLRCSPRSGDLSVYWYQQSLDQGLQFLIQYYNGEERAKGNILERFSAQQFPDLHSELNLSSLELGDSALYFCASSVESGNTEAFFGQGTRLTVV.

The gene calls are TRBV11-1 and TRBJ2-1; the match to TRBD1 covers 7 bases. V lost 6 bases to trimming and J lost 8 bases; unmatched junction nucleotides: 7. This CDR3 contains 13 residues. CDR1 is SGHAT, CDR2 FQDESV, per germline (reference sequence). CDR3 loop: CASSFTGADEQFF. The CDR3 DNA sequence: TGTGCCAGCAGTTTTACAGGGGCCGATGAGCAGTTCTTC.

The J gene is TRBJ2-7, the V gene TRBV2; D gene ambiguous. CDR3 size: 11 residues. CDR1 is SNHLY and CDR2 is FYNNEI in the germline V gene. V shed 6 bases and J shed 7 bases, with 10 bases lying between them. The CDR3 here is CASRFLKEQYF. The CDR3 nucleotides are TGTGCCAGCAGATTTCTTAAGGAGCAGTACTTC.

The chain employs TRBV9 and TRBJ2-1, with unresolved D. CDR1 is SGDLS and CDR2 is YYNGEE in the germline V gene. This CDR3 is built from 13 residues. V lost 1 base, J lost 6 bases, and 8 bases lay in between. DNA of the CDR3: TGTGCCAGCAGCGTAAACCAAATCAATGAGCAGTTCTTC. This gives the protein CASSVNQINEQFF.

The gene calls are TRBV4-2 and TRBJ1-4; 9 positions match TRBD1. Germline loops: CDR1 LGHNA, CDR2 YNFKEQ. The CDR3 covers 17 residues. Losses at the gene ends were 0 bases for V and 8 bases for J; bases not matched to a gene: 10. CDR3 nucleotides: TGTGCCAGCAGCCAAGAAACAGGGGGCGTAGAGGAGGAAAAACTGTTTTTT. This encodes CASSQETGGVEEEKLFF.

V gene TRBV19 combines with J gene TRBJ2-3; no firm D call. V lost 10 bases, J lost 4 bases, and 9 bases lay in between. CDR3 size: 11 residues. Germline V gene lookup returns CDR1 LNHDA and CDR2 SQIVND (reference sequence). In DNA form, the CDR3 reads TGTGCCACTTGGGTCGCAGATACGCAGTATTTT. Translating gives CATWVADTQYF.

This clonotype was detected only a few times. The chain employs TRBV4-2 and TRBJ1-2, with TRBD1 matching 11 bases. V shed 5 bases and J 4 bases; nucleotides not matched to a gene: 6. CDR1 and CDR2 (germline): LGHNA, YNFKEQ. This CDR3 has 15 residues. The CDR3 DNA follows: TGTGCCAGCAGCTGGGGACAGGGGGGGATCTATGGCTACACCTTC. Protein sequence: CASSWGQGGIYGYTF.

The gene calls are TRBV12-3 or TRBV12-4 and TRBJ2-7; a weak D match, TRBD2 (5 bases). V was trimmed by 6 bases and J by 5 bases, leaving 14 bases between them. The CDR3 contains 13 residues. CDR3 amino acids: CASRARGEDEQYF. The CDR3 DNA reads as TGTGCCAGCAGGGCCCGGGGAGAGGACGAGCAGTACTTC.

This chain uses TRBV6-1 with TRBJ2-1; 8 bases match TRBD2. The CDR3 is made up of 16 amino acids. Germline values: CDR1 MNHNS, CDR2 SASEGT. With 7 bases clipped from V and 3 bases from J, the junction kept 11 bases outside the gene matches. The chain's CDR3 is CASIELGSGIYNEQFF. As DNA, the CDR3 is TGTGCCAGCATCGAACTGGGTAGCGGGATCTACAATGAGCAGTTCTTC.

The chain uses TRBV11-2 and TRBJ2-1; the D call may be TRBD1 or TRBD2 (6 bases each). This CDR3 comprises 17 residues. CDR1 and CDR2 (germline): SGHAT, FQNNGV. The V gene lost 6 bases and the J gene lost 4 bases, with 22 bases spanning the gap. The DNA for the CDR3 is TGTGCCAGCAGACAGACCCCCACGGGGGCAAAGTACAATGAGCAGTTCTTC. Protein product: CASRQTPTGAKYNEQFF. The full variable domain, completed using reference TRBV11-2 and TRBJ2-1, is EAGVAQSPRYKIIEKRQSVAFWCNPISGHATLYWYQQILGQGPKLLIQFQNNGVVDDSQLPKDRFSAERLKGVDSTLKIQPAKLEDSAVYLCASRQTPTGAKYNEQFFGPGTRLTVL.

V usage is TRBV7-2 and J usage is TRBJ2-7; D not resolved. Germline assignment: CDR1 SGHTA and CDR2 FQGNSA. V was shortened by 5 bases and J by 0 bases, with 11 bases between the two germline ends. This CDR3 comprises 14 residues. CDR3 sequence (DNA): TGTGCCAGCAGCCGAACGGAAAGCTCCTACGAGCAGTACTTC. Amino acid sequence: CASSRTESSYEQYF.

This clonotype was detected only a few times. This chain links TRBV3-1 with TRBJ2-1; a weak D match, TRBD1 (6 bases). Germline V gene lookup returns CDR1 LGHDT and CDR2 YNNKEL (reference sequence). CDR3 size: 17 residues. Deletions cut 1 base from V and 2 bases from J, with 15 bases between. CDR3 sequence reads: CASSQGKTGLAYNEQFF. In DNA form, the CDR3 reads TGTGCCAGCAGCCAAGGGAAGACAGGACTGGCCTACAATGAGCAGTTCTTC.

This clonotype was seen more than once but under ten times. This chain links TRBV6-2 or TRBV6-3 with TRBJ2-3, with D unresolved. Looked up from germline, CDR1 is MNHEY and CDR2 is SVGEGT. V was trimmed by 4 bases and J by 4 bases, leaving 12 bases between them. The CDR3 runs to 14 residues. The CDR3 protein is CASSSWDAADTQYF. The CDR3 DNA reads as TGTGCCAGCAGTTCCTGGGATGCCGCAGATACGCAGTATTTT.

This clonotype has just a few counts. The chain employs TRBV20-1 and TRBJ2-1; maybe TRBD1 (6 bases). CDR3 size: 13 residues. Germline V gives CDR1 DFQATT, CDR2 SNEGSKA (reference sequence). Trimming removed 6 bases from V and 4 bases from J, with 13 bases in between. CDR3 in amino acids: CSAVRDRYNEQFF. CDR3 bases: TGCAGTGCAGTTCGTGACAGGTACAATGAGCAGTTCTTC.

This clonotype was observed a few times. This chain connects TRBV28 to TRBJ2-5, with 9 bases lining up with TRBD1. Near its end, the DNA agrees better with TRBJ2-7, so the J call may be wrong. The germline gives CDR1 MDHEN, CDR2 SYDVKM. The CDR3 has 15 residues. CDR3 amino acids: CASSLAGTGRDEQYF. The CDR3 DNA sequence: TGTGCCAGCAGTTTAGCCGGGACAGGGAGGGACGAGCAGTACTTC.

The table lists this clonotype with a few counts. V is TRBV29-1 and J is TRBJ2-2; maybe TRBD2 (6 bases). There are 13 residues in the CDR3. The V end lost 7 bases, the J end lost 1 base, and 10 bases lay between the germline ends. Germline V gives CDR1 SQVTM, CDR2 ANQGSEA. The CDR3, as DNA: TGCAGCGCCGGGACTCAGAACACCGGGGAGCTGTTTTTT. This codes for CSAGTQNTGELFF.

This clonotype was seen a few times. The chain combines TRBV5-5 with TRBJ2-7, with TRBD1 as a possible D gene (5 bases). The V and J ends lost 4 bases and 4 bases respectively, with 9 bases between them. This CDR3 is built from 12 residues. The germline V gene has CDR1 SGHKS and CDR2 YYEKEE (reference sequence). In DNA form, the CDR3 reads TGTGCCAGCAGCGTGACAGTATACGAGCAGTACTTC. Its translation is CASSVTVYEQYF. Full variable domain (rest looked up from reference TRBV5-5 and TRBJ2-7): DAGVTQSPTHLIKTRGQQVTLRCSPISGHKSVSWYQQVLGQGPQFIFQYYEKEERGRGNFPDRFSARQFPNYSSELNVNALLLGDSALYLCASSVTVYEQYFGPGTRLTVT.

There are a few counts of this clonotype. V is TRBV5-1 and J is TRBJ1-3; D gene ambiguous. Germline values: CDR1 SGHRS, CDR2 YFSETQ. V was pared by 0 bases and J by 3 bases, with 7 bases between. CDR3 length equals 14 residues. The chain's CDR3 is CASSLAGFGNTIYF. The CDR3 bases are TGCGCCAGCAGCTTGGCTGGGTTTGGAAACACCATATATTTT.

The chain carries TRBV29-1 and TRBJ2-7, with TRBD1 matching over 7 bases. The CDR3 sequence is 12 residues long. CDR1 SQVTM and CDR2 ANQGSEA come from the germline V gene. Losses at the gene ends were 5 bases for V and 4 bases for J; bases not matched to a gene: 5. CDR3 sequence: CSVQQGPYEQYF. CDR3 in DNA: TGCAGCGTTCAACAGGGGCCGTACGAGCAGTACTTC.

Points on this clonotype: An end of the junction does not agree with germline; a read error may underlie this. J is TRBJ1-5 and V is TRBV14; no clear D. The CDR3 length is 14 residues. The germline V gene has CDR1 SGHDN and CDR2 FVKESK. The CDR3 loop is CASGQRDRNQPQHF. As DNA, the CDR3 is TGTGCCAGCGGCCAAAGAGACCGCAATCAGCCCCAGCATTTT.

This sequence joins TRBV28 and TRBJ1-4; perhaps TRBD1 as D (5 bases). CDR1 is MDHEN and CDR2 is SYDVKM in the germline V gene. Trimming shortened V by 7 bases and J by 7 bases, and 25 bases separated the two germline ends. The CDR3 runs 17 residues. CDR3: CASIPGQGAATREKLFF. CDR3 sequence (DNA): TGTGCCAGCATACCCGGCCAAGGGGCAGCTACTCGTGAAAAACTGTTTTTT.